This TCR beta chain is from a study of blood T cells in healthy people across ages. Overall study results and limits: In long-lived donors, naive CD4+ cell counts and diversity exceeded those of aged donors. As age increased, TCR beta diversity per million T cells fell in a roughly linear fashion.

PCR was performed a second time for about 7 to 12 cycles using a sample-barcoded 5' primer and a J-beta primer mix. TCRdb redid the calling of the 5' RACE reads with MiXCR, one entry per CDR3 protein. Among over a million distinct CDR3 sequences listed, 40% to 45% were seen once. This clonotype was recorded once. Its specificity is unknown. CDR1 is DFQATT and CDR2 is SNEGSKA in the germline V gene (reference sequence). With V trimmed by 3 bases and J by 10 bases, 15 bases remained unmatched. This CDR3 spans 15 amino acids. The sequencing input was blood. The J gene is TRBJ2-1, the V gene TRBV20-1; 7 bases fit TRBD1. This sequence originates from an older woman in good health. CDR3 bases: TGCAGTGCTAGTGCATCCTACAGGGGAACTTACGAGCAGTTCTTC. It is translated as CSASASYRGTYEQFF.